These 29 T cell receptor beta chains share one sample of origin, sequenced in a study of T cell clonality in common variable immunodeficiency. Here immunoSEQ multiplex PCR was the method, and the copy in TCRdb shows in-frame clones only, minus some. The table lists tens of thousands of clones, with no singletons. The specimen sequenced was peripheral blood mononuclear cells. These receptor sequences come from a person aged 18-69 years in good health.

This clone was picked up many times. The read ends 3 residues before the CDR3 terminus; that terminus is restored from the germline J gene. This chain links TRBV5-4 with TRBJ2-2; no definite D call. The CDR3 spans 13 residues. Trimming removed 0 bases from V and 3 bases from J, with 3 bases in between. Germline CDR1 and CDR2: SGHNT and YYREEE (reference sequence). Partial CDR3 DNA: TGTGCCAGCAGCTTGGCTGACACCGGGGAG. Encoded protein: CASSLADTGE. The entire CDR3 is CASSLADTGELFF. Using reference TRBV5-4 and TRBJ2-2 for the parts outside the CDR3, the full variable domain is ETGVTQSPTHLIKTRGQQVTLRCSSQSGHNTVSWYQQALGQGPQFIFQYYREEENGRGNFPPRFSGLQFPNYSSELNVNALELDDSALYLCASSLADTGELFFGEGSRLTVL.

This clone has ten or more counts. The read terminates 3 residues ahead of where the CDR3 ends, so the germline J gene completes it. V gene TRBV7-9 combines with J gene TRBJ1-2; D perhaps matches TRBD1 (6 bases). The V gene lost 7 bases and the J gene lost 6 bases, with 18 bases spanning the gap. Germline V gives CDR1 SEHNR, CDR2 FQNEAQ (reference sequence). The CDR3 has 14 residues. Partial CDR3 DNA: TGTGCCAGCACCTTTGCCGACAGGTCCCATGGC. The encoded protein is CASTFADRSHG. The full CDR3 sequence reads CASTFADRSHGYTF. Full variable domain (missing parts from reference TRBV7-9 and TRBJ1-2): DTGVSQNPRHKITKRGQNVTFRCDPISEHNRLYWYRQTLGQGPEFLTYFQNEAQLEKSRLLSDRFSAERPKGSFSTLEIQRTEQGDSAMYLCASTFADRSHGYTFGSGTRLTVV.

There are many counts of this clone. The read terminates 3 residues ahead of where the CDR3 ends, so the germline J gene completes it. The chain combines TRBV5-1 with TRBJ1-1; D unclear. The CDR3 spans 15 residues. Germline V lookup: CDR1 SGHRS, CDR2 YFSETQ. Trimming removed 0 bases at V and 0 bases at J, with 9 bases between. CDR3 in amino acids: CASSLATGLNTEAFF. CDR3 DNA, as far as it was read: TGCGCCAGCAGCTTGGCCACGGGGTTGAACACTGAA.

This clone was found many times. The read ends 3 residues before the CDR3 terminus; that terminus is restored from the germline J gene. This rearrangement joins TRBV2 to TRBJ2-7; D is unclear. In germline, CDR1 is SNHLY, CDR2 FYNNEI. Trimming removed 5 bases at V and 5 bases at J, with 13 bases between. This CDR3 has 13 amino acids. CDR3 protein: CASSIRRLNEQYF. The DNA read from the CDR3 is TGTGCCAGCAGTATCAGACGACTGAACGAG.

This clone was observed at least ten times. The read ends 3 residues shy of where the CDR3 ends; the end is completed using the germline J gene. The chain combines TRBV19 with TRBJ2-7, with 9 bases matching TRBD1. CDR1 is LNHDA, CDR2 SQIVND, per germline (reference sequence). V shed 11 bases and J 6 bases; nucleotides not matched to a gene: 11. The CDR3 covers 13 residues. CDR3 DNA, as far as it was read: TGTGCCTCGGGCAGGACAGGGGACATCGAG. It translates to CASGRTGDIE. The CDR3 as a whole reads CASGRTGDIEQYF.

This clone has at least ten counts. CDR3 sequence: CASSPRQRGYNEQFF. The DNA read from the CDR3 is TGTGCCAGCAGCCCCCGACAGCGGGGCTACAATGAG. The chain uses TRBV7-2 and TRBJ2-1; 7 positions match TRBD2. The CDR3 goes on 3 residues after the read ends, and that part is filled in from the germline J gene. V lost 5 bases to trimming and J lost 3 bases; unmatched junction nucleotides: 7. CDR1 and CDR2 from the germline V gene are SGHTA and FQGNSA. This CDR3 spans 15 amino acids.

This clone was observed many times. Read coverage stops 3 residues before the CDR3 terminus; the germline J gene supplies the remainder. The V call is TRBV5-1, the J call TRBJ2-1; tentatively, D is TRBD2 (5 bases). The CDR3 covers 15 residues. V dropped 1 base and J dropped 9 bases, with 17 bases sitting between them. In germline, CDR1 is SGHRS, CDR2 YFSETQ. CDR3: CASSLSSGDLREQFF. CDR3 DNA (partial): TGCGCCAGCAGCTTGTCGAGCGGTGACCTCCGTGAG.

In its sample, this clone was seen many times. The CDR3 protein is CASSIGRGVHQPQHF. The covered CDR3 bases are TGTGCCAGTAGTATTGGCAGGGGGGTTCATCAGCCC. The chain couples TRBV19 to TRBJ1-5; 7 positions match TRBD1. With the read ending 3 residues before the CDR3 end, the germline J gene is used to fill in that end. Losses at the gene ends were 3 bases for V and 5 bases for J; bases not matched to a gene: 7. This CDR3 contains 15 residues. Looked up from germline, CDR1 is LNHDA and CDR2 is SQIVND (reference sequence).

Many counts were recorded for this clone. The CDR3 is cut off 3 residues early in the read; its end comes from the germline J gene. This rearrangement joins TRBV7-3 to TRBJ2-3, with D perhaps TRBD2 (7 bases). Trimming shortened V by 5 bases and J by 0 bases, and 15 bases separated the two germline ends. Per the germline V gene, CDR1 is SGHTA and CDR2 is FQGTGA. This CDR3 region has 16 residues. Incomplete CDR3 DNA: TGTGCCAGCAGCACGGGGGGCCCCGGTAGCACAGATACG. As protein: CASSTGGPGSTDT. Given in full, the CDR3 is CASSTGGPGSTDTQYF. Looking up the rest from reference TRBV7-3 and TRBJ2-3 gives the full variable domain: GAGVSQTPSNKVTEKGKYVELRCDPISGHTALYWYRQSLGQGPEFLIYFQGTGAADDSGLPNDRFFAVRPEGSVSTLKIQRTERGDSAVYLCASSTGGPGSTDTQYFGPGTRLTVL.

This clone was recorded at least ten times. The CDR3 extends 3 residues past the end of the read, so its final part is completed from the germline J gene. V usage is TRBV30 and J usage is TRBJ2-1; TRBD2 aligns across 10 bases. V was clipped by 2 bases and J by 4 bases; unmatched bases: 5. This CDR3 spans 15 amino acids. CDR1 is GTSNPN and CDR2 is SVGIG in the germline V gene (reference sequence). CDR3 DNA (partial): TGTGCCTGGAGTTCCGGACTAGCGGTGTACAATGAG. Protein: CAWSSGLAVYNE. The whole CDR3 reads CAWSSGLAVYNEQFF.

This clone was counted many times. The read ends 3 residues shy of where the CDR3 ends; the end is completed using the germline J gene. This rearrangement joins TRBV30 to TRBJ1-3; no clear D gene. Trimming shortened V by 3 bases and J by 3 bases, and 3 bases separated the two germline ends. The CDR3 is made up of 11 amino acids. CDR1 and CDR2 from the germline V gene are GTSNPN and SVGIG (reference sequence). CDR3 DNA (partial): TGTGCCTGGAGAGGTGGAAACACC. This gives the protein CAWRGGNT. In full, the CDR3 is CAWRGGNTIYF.

This clone was seen at least ten times. The read ends 3 residues early relative to the CDR3; the germline J gene fills the gap. The chain uses TRBV5-4 and TRBJ2-1; 8 bases align to TRBD1. There are 14 residues in the CDR3. Trimming removed 4 bases from V and 8 bases from J; junction bases left unmatched: 8. The germline V gene has CDR1 SGHNT and CDR2 YYREEE (reference sequence). The sequenced part of the CDR3 DNA is TGTGCCAGCAGCCACAAAGCAGGGGGCGATGAG. Protein sequence: CASSHKAGGDE. The whole CDR3 sequence is CASSHKAGGDEQFF.

This clone occurred many times. The CDR3 extends 3 residues past the end of the read, so its final part is completed from the germline J gene. The chain uses TRBV5-8 and TRBJ2-2, with no clear D. This CDR3 has 14 amino acids. Germline CDR1 reads SGHTS; CDR2 reads YDEGEE. Deletions cut 4 bases from V and 0 bases from J, with 7 bases between. This chain's CDR3 is CASSLRANTGELFF. Incomplete CDR3 DNA: TGTGCCAGCAGCCTACGGGCGAACACCGGGGAG.

Ten or more counts support this clone. Sequencing ends 3 residues short of the CDR3 end; the germline J gene provides the rest. The rearrangement joins TRBV10-3 to TRBJ1-2, with D uncertain. The germline V gene encodes CDR1 ENHRY and CDR2 SYGVKD. CDR3 length: 14 residues. V lost 11 bases and J 4 bases, leaving 20 bases between the germline ends. CDR3 amino acids: CAPPGKPVGYGYTF. The sequenced CDR3 bases are TGTGCCCCCCCGGGGAAACCCGTAGGCTATGGC.

Ten or more counts support this clone. The CDR3 is cut off 3 residues early in the read; its end comes from the germline J gene. The chain employs TRBV12-3 or TRBV12-4 and TRBJ2-5, with TRBD1 matching 7 bases. The CDR3 spans 14 residues. Trimming at V came to 4 bases and at J to 2 bases, leaving 4 bases not matched to a gene. CDR3 DNA, as far as it was read: TGTGCCAGCAGTTCCCGACAGGGACAAGAGACC. As protein: CASSSRQGQET. The CDR3 as a whole reads CASSSRQGQETQYF.

This clone appeared many times. The DNA ends 3 residues before the CDR3 does, and the rest of the CDR3 is filled in from the germline J gene. J is TRBJ1-5 and V is TRBV7-8; D not resolved. This CDR3 has 14 amino acids. From germline, CDR1 is SGHVS and CDR2 FQNEAQ. V was cut by 1 base and J by 3 bases, with 7 bases left in between. The part of the CDR3 DNA that was read is TGTGCCAGCAGCTTAGGGCAGTTCAATCAGCCC. It yields the protein CASSLGQFNQP. The full-length CDR3 reads as CASSLGQFNQPQHF. Drawing the rest from reference TRBV7-8 and TRBJ1-5, the complete variable domain is GAGVSQSPRYKVAKRGQDVALRCDPISGHVSLFWYQQALGQGPEFLTYFQNEAQLDKSGLPSDRFFAERPEGSVSTLKIQRTQQEDSAVYLCASSLGQFNQPQHFGDGTRLSIL.

In its sample, this clone was seen a few times. The CDR3 is cut off 3 residues early in the read; its end comes from the germline J gene. J is TRBJ2-1 and V is TRBV5-1; 7 nucleotides agree with TRBD2. The germline V gene has CDR1 SGHRS and CDR2 YFSETQ. V shed 3 bases and J 0 bases; nucleotides not matched to a gene: 6. The CDR3 covers 16 residues. This CDR3 is CASSSTSSGSYNEQFF. The sequenced CDR3 bases are TGCGCCAGCAGCTCGACTAGCTCGGGCTCCTACAATGAG.

In this sample, this clone turned up many times. The CDR3 DNA, read in part, is TGTGCCAGCAGCTTCGTTCAAGGGCAAGAGACC. Protein product: CASSFVQGQET. The full CDR3 is CASSFVQGQETQYF. This chain uses TRBV7-9 with TRBJ2-5; D uncertain. The observed sequence ends 3 residues before the CDR3 terminus, with the missing tail filled in from the germline J gene. Per germline, CDR1 SEHNR and CDR2 FQNEAQ (reference sequence). V dropped 3 bases and J dropped 2 bases, with 10 bases sitting between them. CDR3 size: 14 residues.

This clone was seen ten or more times. The CDR3 end lies 3 residues beyond the end of the read and is filled in from the germline J gene. The V call is TRBV5-1, the J call TRBJ2-2; D gene uncertain. The CDR3 length is 15 residues. V was shortened by 2 bases and J by 0 bases, with 8 bases between the two germline ends. The V gene's germline CDR1 is SGHRS and CDR2 YFSETQ. CDR3 loop: CASSLWAPNTGELFF. The sequenced CDR3 bases are TGCGCCAGCAGCTTATGGGCCCCGAACACCGGGGAG.

This clone showed up many times. The read ends 3 residues before the CDR3 terminus; that terminus is restored from the germline J gene. The V gene is TRBV28, the J gene TRBJ2-7; 8 bases fit TRBD1. CDR3 length: 17 residues. V shed 4 bases and J 5 bases; nucleotides not matched to a gene: 16. CDR1 is MDHEN and CDR2 is SYDVKM in the germline V gene. The CDR3 bases that were read are TGTGCCAGCAGTTCATATGGGGTTGTGGACAGGGAGGACGAG. Residues: CASSSYGVVDREDE. The full CDR3 is CASSSYGVVDREDEQYF.

This clone was found many times. The sequenced part of the CDR3 DNA is TGTGCCAGCACACGGGGGACGGGTAATGAG. Protein sequence: CASTRGTGNE. The entire CDR3 sequence reads CASTRGTGNEQFF. The rearrangement links TRBV2 to TRBJ2-1; TRBD2 might be the D (6 bases). Coverage ceases 3 residues before the CDR3 finishes, and the germline J gene fills in the end. V lost 7 bases and J 7 bases, leaving 14 bases between the germline ends. This CDR3 spans 13 amino acids. CDR1 SNHLY and CDR2 FYNNEI come from the germline V gene.

This clone was counted many times. Read data end 3 residues before the CDR3 end; the end is taken from the germline J gene. The J gene is TRBJ2-7, the V gene TRBV7-9, with 9 bases identical to TRBD1. J lost 2 bases, V lost 5 bases, and 4 bases had no gene match. Germline V gene data show CDR1 as SEHNR and CDR2 as FQNEAQ (reference sequence). The CDR3 consists of 14 residues. CDR3: CASSPWDRAYEQYF. The sequenced part of the CDR3 DNA is TGTGCCAGCAGCCCCTGGGACAGGGCCTACGAG.

This clone was detected many times. The sequenced fragment ends 3 residues before the CDR3 boundary, so the rest is inferred from the germline J gene. This sequence joins TRBV5-4 and TRBJ1-5, with a weak D call TRBD1 (5 bases). The V gene's germline CDR1 is SGHNT and CDR2 YYREEE (reference sequence). Trimming pared 4 bases from V and 1 base from J, leaving 12 bases between. The CDR3 is 15 amino acids. The CDR3 reads CASSQGSGSNQPQHF. The CDR3 DNA, read in part, is TGTGCCAGCAGCCAGGGCTCAGGGAGCAATCAGCCC.

This clone was seen at least ten times. The read halts 3 residues ahead of the CDR3 end, with the missing end drawn from the germline J gene. V usage is TRBV23-1 and J usage is TRBJ1-2; TRBD1 is a possible D gene (6 bases). TRBV23-1 is an ORF, and what it does is uncertain. Between the trimmed V and J ends, which lost 8 bases and 1 base, there was a span of 20 bases. The length of the CDR3 is 16 residues. CDR3 residues: CASRTGIHVFNYGYTF. CDR3 DNA (partial): TGCGCCAGCCGAACAGGGATACATGTTTTTAACTATGGC.

This clone was picked up many times. The CDR3 extends 3 residues past the end of the read, so its final part is completed from the germline J gene. The rearrangement joins TRBV6-4 to TRBJ2-3; D is uncertain. CDR3 length equals 15 residues. The germline V and J ends were trimmed by 0 bases and 2 bases, with 9 bases remaining between them. Germline loops: CDR1 MRHNA, CDR2 SNTAGT. The DNA read from the CDR3 is TGTGCCAGCAGTGACTCTGGCTCCATCACAGATACG. Translated, it gives CASSDSGSITDT. The CDR3 in full is CASSDSGSITDTQYF.

This clone was recorded at least ten times. The read terminates 3 residues ahead of where the CDR3 ends, so the germline J gene completes it. V and J are TRBV20-1 and TRBJ2-1; 7 positions match TRBD1. The V gene end was trimmed by 4 bases and the J gene end by 4 bases; junction bases not matched to a gene: 7. The CDR3 contains 14 residues. Germline CDR1 and CDR2: DFQATT and SNEGSKA (reference sequence). CDR3 region: CSATRTGAYNEQFF. The sequenced part of the CDR3 DNA is TGCAGTGCTACCCGGACAGGTGCTTACAATGAG.

This clone was seen many times. Read data end 3 residues before the CDR3 end; the end is taken from the germline J gene. The chain links TRBV10-2 to TRBJ2-2, with TRBD2 matching 12 bases. The CDR3 is made up of 19 amino acids. J lost 2 bases, V lost 0 bases, and 7 bases had no gene match. CDR1 is WSHSY and CDR2 is SAAADI in the germline V gene. Incomplete CDR3 DNA: TGCGCCAGCAGTGAGTCCGCCCTAGCGGGAGGGCCAAACACCGGGGAG. It encodes CASSESALAGGPNTGE. The full-length CDR3 reads as CASSESALAGGPNTGELFF.

This clone was seen many times. The CDR3 end lies 3 residues beyond the end of the read and is filled in from the germline J gene. This rearrangement joins TRBV18 to TRBJ2-1, with 7 bases identical to TRBD1. Germline CDR1 KGHSH, CDR2 LQKENI. The CDR3 extends over 14 amino acids. Losses at the gene ends were 3 bases for V and 7 bases for J; bases not matched to a gene: 6. The sequenced part of the CDR3 DNA is TGTGCCAGCTCACCCAGACAGGGCGGGAATGAG. Translation: CASSPRQGGNE. The entire CDR3 protein reads CASSPRQGGNEQFF.

This clone was seen a handful of times. The read ends 3 residues shy of where the CDR3 ends; the end is completed using the germline J gene. The V and J genes are TRBV7-3 and TRBJ1-2; D call uncertain. Germline CDR1 and CDR2: SGHTA and FQGTGA. This CDR3 has 16 amino acids. CDR3 sequence: CASSLTPRLKLDTYTF. The part of the CDR3 DNA that was read is TGTGCCAGCAGCTTAACGCCGCGTCTAAAACTTGATACC.